This T cell receptor beta chain was obtained from a study of metastatic and nonmetastatic thyroid tumors. Study background: Malignant thyroid and benign thyroid patients provided blood and tumor or nodule tissue whose repertoires were compared. Study-level results: Benign nodules reportedly had significantly lower TCR beta diversity than malignant thyroid tumors in blood and tumor.

V was shortened by 7 bases and J by 5 bases, with 15 bases between the two germline ends. There are 13 residues in the CDR3. The V gene's germline CDR1 is MNHNS and CDR2 SASEGT. Details on this clone: Its cognate antigen is unknown.

Original handling: Differences in CDR3 between clinicopathological groups were drawn on to build a classifier intended to discriminate distant-metastatic papillary thyroid cancer patients. TCRdb re-called the PCR reads through MiXCR. These V and J calls originate from TCRdb's pipeline instead of the authors' own analysis. The table records 17,000 or so clones, under 25% of them present only once. Each patient came to thyroid surgery without any prior treatment (of any kind). The TCR originated in a female donor with papillary thyroid cancer or a benign thyroid nodule (not recorded which). Some clones in this sample may be carry-over from other donors' samples. The V call is TRBV6-1, the J call TRBJ2-7; a possible D gene is TRBD1 (6 bases). Source material: tumor tissue. CDR3 amino acids: CASTKGEYNEQYF. The DNA for the CDR3 is TGTGCCAGCACAAAGGGGGAATACAACGAGCAGTACTTC.